This T cell receptor (beta chain) was observed in a study of cytomegalovirus exposure and HLA in healthy donors. Study-wide findings and caveats: Reported results showed that the classifier diagnosed cytomegalovirus status with high specificity and sensitivity. Serostatus for CMV was the only available immune exposure information. A previous analysis found most TCR beta V segments productive roughly 87% or roughly 30% of the time.

Researchers ran the PCR with 60 Vbeta and 13 Jbeta primers. Clones were read by immunoSEQ multiplex PCR, and TCRdb kept only the in-frame ones, dropping some. The sample records 200,000 to 250,000 clones, about three quarters being singletons. This clone was found a few times. Its cognate antigen is unknown. Among the donors, all were healthy bone marrow donors. CDR3 length: 16 residues. Trimming stripped 9 bases from V and 2 bases from J, with 22 bases between. The sequencing sample was made of PBMCs. This sequence joins TRBV23-1 and TRBJ2-5; D might be TRBD2 (6 bases). TRBV23-1 is an open reading frame, and its role is uncertain. This TCR was sampled from a young man in good health and CMV-seronegative. This CDR3 is CASYLSGQGLQETQYF. For the CDR3, the DNA is TGCGCCAGTTATTTATCGGGGCAGGGACTGCAAGAGACCCAGTACTTC.